These 13 T cell receptor beta chains share one sample of origin, sequenced in a study of cytomegalovirus exposure and HLA in healthy donors. Some clones are missing from TCRdb's copy, which holds only in-frame ones; the method was immunoSEQ multiplex PCR. Among 55,000 to 65,000 clones listed, roughly 96% were seen once. Material for sequencing was PBMCs. Source of these receptors: a young woman in good health and CMV-seropositive.

The chain couples TRBV5-6 to TRBJ2-1, with D hard to call. This CDR3 region has 12 residues. Per the germline V gene, CDR1 is SGHDT and CDR2 is YYEEEE. V shed 0 bases and J shed 7 bases, with 5 bases lying between them. DNA for the CDR3: TGTGCCAGCAGCTTGGGAGATAATGAGCAGTTCTTC. Protein sequence: CASSLGDNEQFF.

V gene TRBV28 combines with J gene TRBJ1-2; 7 nucleotides match TRBD1. V lost 3 bases, J lost 7 bases, and 5 bases stayed unmatched. The CDR3 extends over 13 amino acids. CDR1 and CDR2 (germline): MDHEN, SYDVKM. CDR3 sequence reads: CASSFQGEAGYTF. Here the CDR3 DNA reads TGTGCCAGCAGTTTCCAGGGGGAGGCTGGCTACACCTTC.

The chain has TRBV27 and TRBJ2-1; 10 bases are shared with TRBD2. The CDR3 is made up of 17 amino acids. Germline CDR1 and CDR2: MNHEY and SMNVEV (reference sequence). Trimming cost V 3 bases and J 14 bases; bases outside gene matches: 19. Here the CDR3 reads CASSFSSGGSGGAKKFF. CDR3 sequence (DNA): TGTGCCAGCAGTTTCTCTTCTGGTGGGAGCGGGGGGGCCAAAAAGTTCTTC.

The chain carries TRBV6-1 and TRBJ2-7; D is uncertain. The CDR3 is made up of 15 amino acids. Germline V lookup: CDR1 MNHNS, CDR2 SASEGT. V lost 3 bases, J lost 0 bases, and 12 bases lay in between. CDR3 loop: CASSDLPRSSYEQYF. CDR3 nucleotide sequence: TGTGCCAGCAGTGACTTACCTCGGAGCTCCTACGAGCAGTACTTC.

The V call is TRBV4-2, the J call TRBJ2-6; D is perhaps TRBD1 (6 bases). CDR1 and CDR2 (germline): LGHNA, YNFKEQ. The V and J ends lost 2 bases and 0 bases respectively, with 8 bases between them. The CDR3 extends over 16 amino acids. The CDR3 region is CASSQTGSSGANVLTF. The CDR3 DNA reads as TGTGCCAGCAGCCAAACAGGGTCCTCTGGGGCCAACGTCCTGACTTTC.

J is TRBJ1-1 and V is TRBV29-1; 9 positions match TRBD1. This CDR3 spans 14 amino acids. Per germline, CDR1 SQVTM and CDR2 ANQGSEA. The V and J ends lost 5 bases and 4 bases, in that order; junction bases with no gene match: 8. The CDR3: CSVPRGQGTTEAFF. The CDR3 coding sequence is TGCAGCGTTCCGCGGGGACAGGGAACCACTGAAGCTTTCTTT.

V and J are TRBV6-1 and TRBJ2-7; TRBD1 matches at 12 bases. V was clipped by 6 bases and J by 0 bases; unmatched bases: 3. The CDR3 loop spans 15 amino acids. CDR1 MNHNS and CDR2 SASEGT come from the germline V gene. Here the CDR3 DNA reads TGTGCCAGCAGGGGACAGGGGGCTGGCTCCTACGAGCAGTACTTC. Its protein is CASRGQGAGSYEQYF.

The table lists this clone with a count of one. This chain uses TRBV28 with TRBJ1-4; tentative D call: TRBD1 (5 bases). The CDR3 sequence is 16 residues long. Germline values: CDR1 MDHEN, CDR2 SYDVKM. V gave up 3 bases and J gave up 4 bases, with 15 bases separating them. Written as DNA, the CDR3 is TGTGCCAGCAGTTTCACCTCGCAGGGACTTAATGAAAAACTGTTTTTT. The encoded protein is CASSFTSQGLNEKLFF.

The V gene is TRBV28, the J gene TRBJ2-2; TRBD2 agrees at 11 bases. The CDR3 sequence is 15 residues long. The junction had 5 bases not matched to a gene; V was cut back by 6 bases and J by 5 bases. Germline V gene data show CDR1 as MDHEN and CDR2 as SYDVKM. In nucleotides, the CDR3 is TGTGCCAGCAGCCTAGCGGGAGGAAATACCGGGGAGCTGTTTTTT. The encoded protein is CASSLAGGNTGELFF.

CDR3 amino acids: CASSSQGPIMYEQFF. The CDR3 nucleotides are TGTGCCAGCAGCTCACAGGGCCCGATTATGTATGAGCAGTTCTTC. The V and J genes are TRBV5-5 and TRBJ2-1; the D gene is possibly TRBD1 (6 bases). The germline CDR1 and CDR2 sequences are SGHKS and YYEKEE (reference sequence). Trimming shortened V by 3 bases and J by 8 bases, and 18 bases separated the two germline ends. The CDR3 totals 15 residues.

The genes are TRBV28 and TRBJ1-2; no clear D. V lost 4 bases and J 5 bases, leaving 14 bases between the germline ends. This CDR3 region has 14 residues. Germline lookup yields CDR1 MDHEN and CDR2 SYDVKM. CDR3 bases: TGTGCCAGCAGTTCTCAGACCCTAGAGTATGGCTACACCTTC. This codes for CASSSQTLEYGYTF.

DNA for the CDR3: TGTGCCAGCGGGACAGGGGGTGAAAAACTGTTTTTT. This translates into CASGTGGEKLFF. The chain links TRBV2 to TRBJ1-4, with TRBD1 matching over 11 bases. The CDR3 loop spans 12 amino acids. V was pared by 8 bases and J by 7 bases, with 0 bases of the junction left unmatched. The germline CDR1 and CDR2 sequences are SNHLY and FYNNEI.

This sequence joins TRBV18 and TRBJ1-1; TRBD1 matches 7 bases. V shed 1 base, J shed 2 bases, and the junction held 10 bases outside the gene matches. CDR3 length: 17 residues. Germline V gives CDR1 KGHSH, CDR2 LQKENI. The CDR3 loop is CASSPRTGAGGNTEAFF. The CDR3 nucleotides read TGTGCCAGCTCACCACGCACAGGGGCAGGGGGTAACACTGAAGCTTTCTTT.